This T cell receptor beta chain was sequenced in a study of blood T cells in healthy people across ages. Study-wide results and caveats: TCR beta diversity tracked closely with naive T cell percentage. Leaving the PBMCs unsorted stopped any conclusive comparison of naive versus antigen-experienced cells.

This clonotype has a count of ten or more. Its antigen is as yet unknown. Then a second PCR, running roughly 7 to 11 cycles, was carried out with a sample-barcoded 5' primer and a J-beta primer mix. Using its own MiXCR run on the 5' RACE reads, TCRdb lists one record per CDR3 protein. The sample shows about 280,000 distinct CDR3 sequences, around 27% of them seen only once. V shed 1 base, J shed 4 bases, and the junction held 4 bases outside the gene matches. This CDR3 region has 15 residues. The germline gives CDR1 SGDLS, CDR2 YYNGEE. Input material: blood. This chain links TRBV9 with TRBJ1-4; 7 bases line up with TRBD1. The clonotype originates from a woman between 65 and 79 years old in good health. CDR3 bases: TGTGCCAGCAGCGTAAGAGACAGGGTTAATGAAAAACTGTTTTTT. Protein sequence: CASSVRDRVNEKLFF.